This T cell receptor (beta chain) emerged from a study of T cell repertoires in cytomegalovirus infection. With 7 bases clipped from V and 2 bases from J, the junction kept 4 bases outside the gene matches. This CDR3 comprises 13 residues. Germline V CDR1 and CDR2: SGHDN, FVKESK. A single record per CDR3 protein comes from TCRdb applying MiXCR to the reads. The table has about 230,000 distinct CDR3 sequences, 22% seen once; the top ten hold 15% to 20%. This chain connects TRBV14 to TRBJ1-2; TRBD1 matches at 7 bases. The material sequenced was CD8+ T cells from PBMCs. The sequence was collected from a human donor in good health (CMV status not recorded). Some clones in this sample may be carry-over from other donors' samples. The DNA for the CDR3 is TGTGCCAGCACCAGAGGGGGCAACTATGGCTACACCTTC. Amino acid sequence: CASTRGGNYGYTF.